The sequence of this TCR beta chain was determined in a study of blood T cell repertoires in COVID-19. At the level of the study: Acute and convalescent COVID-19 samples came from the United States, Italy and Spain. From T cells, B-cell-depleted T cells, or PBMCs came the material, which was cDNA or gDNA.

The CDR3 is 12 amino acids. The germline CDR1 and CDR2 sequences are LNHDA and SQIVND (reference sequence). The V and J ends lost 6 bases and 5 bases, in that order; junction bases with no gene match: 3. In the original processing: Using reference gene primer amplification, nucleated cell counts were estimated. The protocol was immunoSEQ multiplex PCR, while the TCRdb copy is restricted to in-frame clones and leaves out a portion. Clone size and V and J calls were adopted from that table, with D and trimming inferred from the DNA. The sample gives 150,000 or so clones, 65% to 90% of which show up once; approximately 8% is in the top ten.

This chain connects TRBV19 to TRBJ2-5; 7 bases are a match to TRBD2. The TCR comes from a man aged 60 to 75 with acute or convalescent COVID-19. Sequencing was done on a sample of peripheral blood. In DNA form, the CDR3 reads TGTGCCAGTAGACTCGGGGGGGAGACCCAGTACTTC. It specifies CASRLGGETQYF.